A single sample gave rise to the 29 T cell receptor beta chains below, sequenced in a study of shared clonotypes between healthy human individuals. TCRdb's table, derived via immunoSEQ multiplex PCR, lists solely in-frame clones and lacks some. The sample shows approximately 600,000 clones, 90% to 95% of them seen only once. Selected positively for CCR7 and CD45RO-negative, naive CD8 cells excluded terminally differentiated effector memory CD45RA+ cells. Sequencing was performed on naive CD8+ T cells sorted from blood. The receptors come from a woman in her 30s in good health.

V usage is TRBV19 and J usage is TRBJ2-3; 7 nucleotides match TRBD1. V was clipped by 7 bases and J by 1 base; unmatched bases: 5. Looked up from germline, CDR1 is LNHDA and CDR2 is SQIVND (reference sequence). The CDR3 has 14 residues. The CDR3 is CASTGGQRTDTQYF. The CDR3 nucleotides are TGTGCCAGTACAGGGGGACAACGCACAGATACGCAGTATTTT.

The CDR3: CASSLLVSETQYF. The CDR3 DNA is TGTGCCAGCAGCTTGTTGGTGTCGGAGACCCAGTACTTC. The chain uses TRBV5-6 and TRBJ2-5; D is undetermined. Trimming cost V 1 base and J 5 bases, with 9 bases left between them. The germline V gene has CDR1 SGHDT and CDR2 YYEEEE. The CDR3 sequence is 13 residues long. Combining the CDR3 with reference TRBV5-6 and TRBJ2-5 gives the whole variable domain DAGVTQSPTHLIKTRGQQVTLRCSPKSGHDTVSWYQQALGQGPQFIFQYYEEEERQRGNFPDRFSGHQFPNYSSELNVNALLLGDSALYLCASSLLVSETQYFGPGTRLLVL.

Points on this clone: Other DNA sequences of this sample code for an identical CDR3. The chain joins TRBV27 to TRBJ2-7; D possibly corresponds to TRBD1 (5 bases). The length of the CDR3 is 14 residues. CDR1 and CDR2 from the germline V gene are MNHEY and SMNVEV (reference sequence). The germline V and J ends were trimmed by 1 base and 0 bases, with 7 bases remaining between them. This CDR3 reads CASSLLDSSYEQYF. The CDR3, as DNA: TGTGCCAGCAGTTTATTAGACAGCTCCTACGAGCAGTACTTC.

The chain joins TRBV7-8 to TRBJ2-1; D is unresolved. Trimming stripped 5 bases from V and 6 bases from J, with 11 bases between. The CDR3 extends over 13 amino acids. Germline V gene sequence: CDR1 SGHVS, CDR2 FQNEAQ. CDR3 in DNA: TGTGCCAGCAGCCCTCGACCTCTCAATGAGCAGTTCTTC. Residues: CASSPRPLNEQFF.

The table lists this clone with a count of one. The V call is TRBV4-1, the J call TRBJ2-7; 7 positions agree with TRBD1. The ends lost 3 bases at V and 6 bases at J; junction bases unmatched: 11. CDR3 length equals 15 residues. In germline, CDR1 is MGHRA, CDR2 YSYEKL. The CDR3 bases are TGCGCCAGCAGCCAGACCGGACAGGCTGGCTCCGAGCAGTACTTC. Protein: CASSQTGQAGSEQYF.

The chain joins TRBV29-1 to TRBJ2-3; possibly TRBD1 or TRBD2 for D (8 bases each). The CDR3 contains 18 residues. Germline loops: CDR1 SQVTM, CDR2 ANQGSEA. Trimming left V 6 bases short and J 2 bases short, with 27 bases between. The CDR3 region has the DNA TGCAGCGTGATCCAGGGGGCGGCTAGCGGGCCCTACACAGATACGCAGTATTTT. This translates into CSVIQGAASGPYTDTQYF.

This sequence joins TRBV19 and TRBJ2-7; TRBD2 matches at 10 bases. Germline lookup yields CDR1 LNHDA and CDR2 SQIVND (reference sequence). The CDR3 is made up of 17 amino acids. The ends lost 7 bases at V and 3 bases at J; junction bases unmatched: 15. The CDR3 DNA reads TGTGCCAGTACCCCTAAAGGATGGACTAGCGGACTCTACGAGCAGTACTTC. It specifies CASTPKGWTSGLYEQYF.

V gene TRBV10-3 combines with J gene TRBJ2-7, with D possibly matching TRBD2 (6 bases). The germline V gene encodes CDR1 ENHRY and CDR2 SYGVKD. CDR3 size: 14 residues. V was shortened by 4 bases and J by 6 bases, with 16 bases between the two germline ends. Here the CDR3 reads CAISATLALSEQYF. The CDR3, as DNA: TGTGCCATCAGTGCGACGCTAGCGTTAAGCGAGCAGTACTTC.

The chain has TRBV29-1 and TRBJ1-2; D perhaps matches TRBD1 (5 bases). The CDR3 runs to 12 residues. V dropped 6 bases and J dropped 2 bases, with 10 bases sitting between them. From germline, CDR1 is SQVTM and CDR2 ANQGSEA. The DNA of the CDR3 is TGCAGCGTCCAGACAGCGAACTATGGCTACACCTTC. Translating it yields CSVQTANYGYTF. Full variable domain (outside the CDR3, taken from reference TRBV29-1 and TRBJ1-2): SAVISQKPSRDICQRGTSLTIQCQVDSQVTMMFWYRQQPGQSLTLIATANQGSEATYESGFVIDKFPISRPNLTFSTLTVSNMSPEDSSIYLCSVQTANYGYTFGSGTRLTVV.

V gene TRBV7-9 combines with J gene TRBJ1-1, with a possible D match to TRBD1 (5 bases). V dropped 5 bases and J dropped 10 bases, with 11 bases sitting between them. This CDR3 is built from 11 residues. CDR1 is SEHNR and CDR2 is FQNEAQ in the germline V gene (reference sequence). CDR3: CASSPGGRAFF. In nucleotides, the CDR3 is TGTGCCAGCAGCCCCGGGGGGAGAGCTTTCTTT.

This rearrangement joins TRBV11-2 to TRBJ2-7, with D perhaps TRBD2 (6 bases). Trimming removed 7 bases from V and 3 bases from J, with 19 bases in between. Germline lookup yields CDR1 SGHAT and CDR2 FQNNGV. The CDR3 has 15 residues. The CDR3 DNA is TGTGCCAGCACCCTCGTAGCCAGCGGGTTCTACGAGCAGTACTTC. Its translation: CASTLVASGFYEQYF.

The chain employs TRBV19 and TRBJ1-1; D not certain. CDR1 is LNHDA, CDR2 SQIVND, per germline (reference sequence). CDR3 length: 14 amino acids. The ends were cut back, 5 bases at V and 3 bases at J, with 13 bases in the middle. DNA for the CDR3: TGTGCCAGTAGTCATCTCGGGAGTTACACTGAAGCTTTCTTT. Amino acids: CASSHLGSYTEAFF. Full variable domain (remainder filled in from reference TRBV19 and TRBJ1-1): DGGITQSPKYLFRKEGQNVTLSCEQNLNHDAMYWYRQDPGQGLRLIYYSQIVNDFQKGDIAEGYSVSREKKESFPLTVTSAQKNPTAFYLCASSHLGSYTEAFFGQGTRLTVV.

The chain uses TRBV7-8 and TRBJ1-1; D is ambiguous. V was trimmed by 5 bases and J by 0 bases, leaving 10 bases between them. The germline CDR1 and CDR2 sequences are SGHVS and FQNEAQ. This CDR3 comprises 14 residues. CDR3 coding DNA: TGTGCCAGCAGCGACAAGTATGTGAACACTGAAGCTTTCTTT. Translation: CASSDKYVNTEAFF.

J is TRBJ1-1 and V is TRBV27; a possible D gene is TRBD1 (5 bases). Germline CDR1 is MNHEY and CDR2 is SMNVEV (reference sequence). The length of the CDR3 is 16 residues. Trimming left V 6 bases short and J 3 bases short, with 20 bases between. The CDR3 protein is CASRGRQGGPDTEAFF. CDR3 DNA sequence: TGTGCCAGCAGGGGCCGGCAGGGCGGTCCGGACACTGAAGCTTTCTTT.

This clone has only one observation. The genes are TRBV28 and TRBJ2-1, with D hard to call. Trimming shortened V by 4 bases and J by 4 bases, and 14 bases separated the two germline ends. The germline gives CDR1 MDHEN, CDR2 SYDVKM. The CDR3 is 15 amino acids. The CDR3 reads CASSYKFPGYNEQFF. The CDR3, as DNA: TGTGCCAGCAGTTATAAGTTCCCTGGGTACAATGAGCAGTTCTTC.

The J gene is TRBJ2-3, the V gene TRBV10-1; the match to TRBD2 covers 9 bases. V lost 5 bases to trimming and J lost 2 bases; unmatched junction nucleotides: 5. The CDR3 sequence is 15 residues long. The V gene's germline CDR1 is WNHNN and CDR2 SYGVQD (reference sequence). The CDR3 DNA follows: TGCGCCAGCAGTCCCGGACTAGCGATCACAGATACGCAGTATTTT. This translates into CASSPGLAITDTQYF.

V and J are TRBV29-1 and TRBJ2-7, with TRBD2 as a possible D gene (6 bases). Germline V gene lookup returns CDR1 SQVTM and CDR2 ANQGSEA. This CDR3 has 12 residues. V shed 4 bases and J shed 4 bases, with 11 bases lying between them. CDR3 sequence (DNA): TGCAGCGTTGGCGGGGAAGATTACGAGCAGTACTTC. Its protein is CSVGGEDYEQYF.

CDR3 bases: TGCGCCAGCAGCTTCGGATCTAGCACAGATACGCAGTATTTT. Its protein is CASSFGSSTDTQYF. This chain links TRBV5-1 with TRBJ2-3; D ambiguous. Trimming left V 2 bases short and J 0 bases short, with 7 bases between. Germline V gene sequence: CDR1 SGHRS, CDR2 YFSETQ. The CDR3 totals 14 residues.

V is TRBV7-9 and J is TRBJ1-1; D ambiguous. This CDR3 region has 13 residues. V was shortened by 3 bases and J by 7 bases, with 12 bases between the two germline ends. Germline values: CDR1 SEHNR, CDR2 FQNEAQ (reference sequence). The CDR3 sequence is CASSFNLVDEAFF. CDR3 nucleotide sequence: TGTGCCAGCAGCTTCAATCTGGTGGATGAAGCTTTCTTT. Variable domain in full (rest from reference TRBV7-9 and TRBJ1-1): DTGVSQNPRHKITKRGQNVTFRCDPISEHNRLYWYRQTLGQGPEFLTYFQNEAQLEKSRLLSDRFSAERPKGSFSTLEIQRTEQGDSAMYLCASSFNLVDEAFFGQGTRLTVV.

CDR3 protein: CASSDSPHYGYTF. In DNA form, the CDR3 reads TGTGCCAGCAGTGACTCGCCCCACTATGGCTACACCTTC. The chain is built from TRBV6-4 and TRBJ1-2; D ambiguous. Per germline, CDR1 MRHNA and CDR2 SNTAGT. With 0 bases removed from V and 3 bases from J, the gap between germline ends came to 5 bases. The CDR3 sequence is 13 residues long.

Turning to this clone: This sample includes further DNA sequences coding for the same CDR3. The chain uses TRBV19 and TRBJ2-7; 9 positions agree with TRBD1. V lost 4 bases, J lost 3 bases, and 1 base stayed unmatched. The germline CDR1 and CDR2 sequences are LNHDA and SQIVND (reference sequence). The CDR3 loop spans 13 amino acids. In DNA form, the CDR3 reads TGTGCCAGTAGTACGACAGGGGGCTACGAGCAGTACTTC. It codes for CASSTTGGYEQYF.

The chain employs TRBV14 and TRBJ2-7, with 7 bases aligning to TRBD1. Per germline, CDR1 SGHDN and CDR2 FVKESK. The CDR3 sequence is 14 residues long. The V gene end was trimmed by 5 bases and the J gene end by 2 bases; junction bases not matched to a gene: 6. CDR3 protein: CASSFRDSPYEQYF. In DNA, the CDR3 is TGTGCCAGCAGCTTCCGGGACAGCCCCTACGAGCAGTACTTC.

The chain links TRBV19 to TRBJ1-5, with no clear D. V was cut by 3 bases and J by 5 bases, with 17 bases left in between. CDR3 length: 16 residues. From germline, CDR1 is LNHDA and CDR2 SQIVND (reference sequence). CDR3 sequence (DNA): TGTGCCAGTAGTATCCCCTCTGTCAGCTACTATCAGCCCCAGCATTTT. Translated, it gives CASSIPSVSYYQPQHF.

The chain couples TRBV9 to TRBJ2-5; 7 positions agree with TRBD2. Germline V CDR1 and CDR2: SGDLS, YYNGEE. The CDR3 sequence is 15 residues long. Germline trimming cut 0 bases from V and 4 bases from J; bases unmatched to any gene: 6. CDR3 in DNA: TGTGCCAGCAGCGTAGAAGCGGGAATCCCAGAGACCCAGTACTTC. This codes for CASSVEAGIPETQYF.

The rearrangement uses TRBV19 and TRBJ2-2; D is undetermined. Looked up from germline, CDR1 is LNHDA and CDR2 is SQIVND (reference sequence). The CDR3 covers 13 residues. V lost 3 bases and J lost 6, with 8 bases in between. The CDR3 coding sequence is TGTGCCAGTAGTATTTTAATGGCCGGGGAGCTGTTTTTT. Protein product: CASSILMAGELFF. Variable domain in full (rest from reference TRBV19 and TRBJ2-2): DGGITQSPKYLFRKEGQNVTLSCEQNLNHDAMYWYRQDPGQGLRLIYYSQIVNDFQKGDIAEGYSVSREKKESFPLTVTSAQKNPTAFYLCASSILMAGELFFGEGSRLTVL.

V is TRBV6-1 and J is TRBJ1-4; D remains ambiguous. Germline-derived CDR1 and CDR2 are MNHNS and SASEGT. Trimming removed 1 base at V and 6 bases at J, with 15 bases between. CDR3 length equals 16 residues. The CDR3 protein is CASSEVYGGEDEKLFF. In DNA, the CDR3 is TGTGCCAGCAGTGAAGTCTACGGCGGGGAGGATGAAAAACTGTTTTTT.

The chain has TRBV7-8 and TRBJ2-7; D may be TRBD1 (5 bases). The length of the CDR3 is 15 residues. With 5 bases removed from V and 1 base from J, the gap between germline ends came to 15 bases. Germline V gene data show CDR1 as SGHVS and CDR2 as FQNEAQ. CDR3 region: CASSLRTSLSYEQYF. The CDR3, as DNA: TGTGCCAGCAGCCTCAGGACATCGCTTTCCTACGAGCAGTACTTC.

The V gene is TRBV7-9, the J gene TRBJ2-2; D is ambiguous. Trimming cost V 2 bases and J 8 bases, with 3 bases left between them. CDR1 and CDR2 (germline): SEHNR, FQNEAQ (reference sequence). This CDR3 is built from 11 residues. This chain's CDR3 is CASSLRGELFF. The CDR3 region has the DNA TGTGCCAGCAGCTTAAGGGGGGAGCTGTTTTTT.

CDR3 residues: CASSPGSQSSYEQYF. The CDR3 bases are TGTGCCAGCAGCCCTGGTTCACAAAGCTCCTACGAGCAGTACTTC. V gene TRBV11-2 combines with J gene TRBJ2-7, with unresolved D. This CDR3 has 15 amino acids. Trimming pared 5 bases from V and 0 bases from J, leaving 14 bases between. CDR1 and CDR2 from the germline V gene are SGHAT and FQNNGV.